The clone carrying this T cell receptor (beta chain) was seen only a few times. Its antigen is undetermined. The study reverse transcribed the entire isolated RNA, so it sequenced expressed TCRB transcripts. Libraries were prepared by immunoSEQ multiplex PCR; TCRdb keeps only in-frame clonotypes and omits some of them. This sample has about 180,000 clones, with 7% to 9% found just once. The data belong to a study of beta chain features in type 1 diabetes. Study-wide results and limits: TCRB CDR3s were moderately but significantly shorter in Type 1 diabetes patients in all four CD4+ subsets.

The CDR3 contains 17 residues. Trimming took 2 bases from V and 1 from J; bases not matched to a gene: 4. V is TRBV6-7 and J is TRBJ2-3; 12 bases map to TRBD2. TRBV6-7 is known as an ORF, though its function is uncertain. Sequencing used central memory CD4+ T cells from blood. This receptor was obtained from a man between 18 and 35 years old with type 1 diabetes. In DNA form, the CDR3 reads TGTGCCAGCAGTTACCGTAGACTAGCGGGAGGCACAGATACGCAGTATTTT. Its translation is CASSYRRLAGGTDTQYF.